The clone carrying this TCR beta chain was picked up one time. These data come from a study of patients and donors after allogeneic stem cell transplantation. The length of the CDR3 is 12 residues. Between the trimmed V and J ends, which lost 8 bases and 7 bases, there was a span of 11 bases. Germline V gives CDR1 LNHDA, CDR2 SQIVND (reference sequence). In TCRdb, the RT-PCR reads were re-called with MiXCR into one record per CDR3 protein. The sample carries 920,000 or so distinct CDR3 sequences, 18% recorded once. The clonotype originates from a human donor who was either an allogeneic HSCT recipient or a stem cell or donor lymphocyte infusion donor (not recorded which). It is not recorded whose cells these are; they may come from a transplant donor. Sample: blood, either unsorted or a sorted T cell fraction (not recorded which). The chain recombines TRBV19 with TRBJ2-2, with D tentatively TRBD1 (6 bases). CDR3 amino acids: CASWQGFGELFF. In DNA form, the CDR3 reads TGTGCCAGTTGGCAGGGGTTCGGGGAGCTGTTTTTT.